A selection of T cell receptor beta chains follows, all from one sample in a study of cytomegalovirus exposure and HLA in healthy donors. Assay: immunoSEQ multiplex PCR; the TCRdb copy retains only in-frame clones and omits some. The sample holds some 170,000 clones, 85% to 90% seen once. The specimen was PBMCs. These receptors all stem from a young woman in good health and CMV-seropositive. Both conserved end residues are part of each CDR3. D genes are given only for firm matches. Clone sizes are given selectively: once, few, many, or a class where the clone is expanded.

v_call,clone_size,j_call,cdr3_length,d_call,cdr3_aa,cdr3_nt
TRBV18,.,TRBJ2-2,17,TRBD1,CASSPWDRELNTGELFF,TGTGCCAGCTCACCGTGGGACAGAGAATTGAACACCGGGGAGCTGTTTTTT
TRBV5-1,.,TRBJ2-5,13,.,CASSFQGQETQYF,TGCGCCAGCAGCTTCCAGGGGCAAGAGACCCAGTACTTC
TRBV6-6,few,TRBJ2-7,13,.,CASSYESSYEQYF,TGTGCCAGCAGTTACGAGTCTTCCTACGAGCAGTACTTC
TRBV14,many,TRBJ2-3,12,.,CASSPRGYTQYF,TGTGCCAGCAGCCCCCGGGGATATACGCAGTATTTT
TRBV20-1,.,TRBJ2-3,11,.,CSAPRLDTQYF,TGCAGTGCTCCCCGACTAGATACGCAGTATTTT
TRBV5-1,.,TRBJ2-3,15,.,CASSLGQVETDTQYF,TGCGCCAGCAGCTTGGGACAGGTGGAGACAGATACGCAGTATTTT
TRBV12-5,.,TRBJ2-7,12,.,CASGLSGEGQYF,TGTGCTAGTGGTTTATCAGGGGAGGGGCAGTACTTC
TRBV28,.,TRBJ2-2,15,.,CASSPPRGQTGELFF,TGTGCCAGCAGTCCCCCCAGGGGTCAGACCGGGGAGCTGTTTTTT
TRBV19,few,TRBJ1-5,15,TRBD1,CASSSYRGRDQPQHF,TGTGCCAGTAGTTCTTACAGGGGAAGAGATCAGCCCCAGCATTTT
TRBV30,.,TRBJ2-1,14,.,CAWSVRGIYNEQFF,TGTGCCTGGAGTGTGCGCGGTATATACAATGAGCAGTTCTTC
TRBV29-1,.,TRBJ1-1,13,.,CSGQEIWTAEAFF,TGCAGCGGCCAAGAGATTTGGACAGCTGAAGCTTTCTTT
TRBV9,.,TRBJ2-7,15,.,CASSVESDGSYEQYF,TGTGCCAGCAGCGTAGAATCGGACGGGAGCTACGAGCAGTACTTC
TRBV11-2,once,TRBJ2-1,16,TRBD2,CASSLAAVAGVDEQFF,TGTGCCAGCAGCTTAGCAGCGGTAGCGGGAGTAGATGAGCAGTTCTTC
TRBV5-6,.,TRBJ2-7,16,.,CASSVLRDTYSYEQYF,TGTGCCAGCAGCGTACTACGGGACACATACTCCTACGAGCAGTACTTC
TRBV2,.,TRBJ2-7,13,.,CASSVAMTYEQYF,TGTGCCAGCAGTGTGGCTATGACTTACGAGCAGTACTTC
TRBV5-1,.,TRBJ2-3,14,.,CASRREVQADTQYF,TGCGCCAGCAGAAGGGAGGTTCAGGCAGATACGCAGTATTTT
TRBV28,.,TRBJ2-1,15,.,CASSLVLERPHEQFF,TGTGCCAGCAGTTTAGTCCTAGAAAGGCCTCATGAGCAGTTCTTC
TRBV7-9,.,TRBJ2-7,14,TRBD2,CASSLGLAEGEQYF,TGTGCCAGCAGCTTGGGACTAGCGGAAGGCGAGCAGTACTTC
TRBV6-5,.,TRBJ1-4,14,TRBD1,CASTTDRVREKLFF,TGTGCCAGCACCACGGACAGGGTACGGGAAAAACTGTTTTTT
TRBV19,once,TRBJ1-1,13,.,CASSIDRNTEAFF,TGTGCCAGTAGTATCGACAGGAACACTGAAGCTTTCTTT
TRBV7-9,.,TRBJ2-7,13,.,CASGIDTSYEQYF,TGTGCCAGCGGAATCGACACCTCCTACGAGCAGTACTTC
TRBV5-1,once,TRBJ2-3,16,TRBD1,CASSPRTGANTDTQYF,TGCGCCAGCAGCCCACGGACAGGGGCGAACACAGATACGCAGTATTTT
TRBV14,.,TRBJ2-1,15,.,CASSQDQVSYNEQFF,TGTGCCAGCAGCCAAGATCAGGTTTCCTACAATGAGCAGTTCTTC
TRBV25-1,.,TRBJ2-1,14,TRBD2,CASSDPSGYNEQFF,TGTGCCAGCAGTGACCCTAGCGGCTACAATGAGCAGTTCTTC
TRBV18,few,TRBJ1-1,12,.,CASYRVNTEAFF,TGTGCCAGCTACCGGGTAAACACTGAAGCTTTCTTT
TRBV5-8,.,TRBJ1-1,15,.,CASSLSLGAVTEAFF,TGTGCCAGCAGCTTGAGTCTGGGGGCAGTCACTGAAGCTTTCTTT
TRBV5-1,.,TRBJ1-1,14,TRBD1,CASSGTGGITEAFF,TGCGCCAGCAGCGGGACAGGGGGTATAACTGAAGCTTTCTTT
TRBV5-1,.,TRBJ1-1,15,TRBD1,CASSLATADRAQAFF,TGCGCCAGCAGCTTGGCCACTGCGGACAGGGCGCAAGCTTTCTTT
TRBV7-2,.,TRBJ1-5,15,.,CASSLYGERNQPQHF,TGTGCCAGCAGCTTATACGGAGAGAGAAATCAGCCCCAGCATTTT
TRBV2,once,TRBJ1-1,13,.,CASSPTGYTEAFF,TGTGCCAGCAGCCCAACAGGGTACACTGAAGCTTTCTTT
TRBV11-2,.,TRBJ2-7,15,.,CASSLGVGRDYEQYF,TGTGCCAGCAGCTTGGGGGTTGGGCGGGACTACGAGCAGTACTTC
TRBV19,.,TRBJ1-3,18,.,CASSMLWARTFSGNTIYF,TGTGCCAGTAGTATGCTTTGGGCCAGAACCTTCTCTGGAAACACCATATATTTT
TRBV2,.,TRBJ2-4,14,.,CASSERGHRNIQYF,TGTGCCAGCAGTGAACGCGGACATCGAAACATTCAGTACTTC
TRBV11-3,few,TRBJ2-7,13,.,CASRMGSSYEQYF,TGTGCCAGCAGGATGGGCAGCTCCTACGAGCAGTACTTC